This T cell receptor beta chain was sequenced in a study of shared clonotypes between healthy human individuals. Turning to the study itself: A couple of female and a few male donors aged 18 to 49 were enrolled. Study conclusions and caveats: Tissue TCR repertoires likely differ from these blood-only repertoires.

A remark on this clone: What it binds is unknown.

CDR3 length equals 13 residues. Looked up from germline, CDR1 is SGHRS and CDR2 is YFSETQ. The germline V and J ends were trimmed by 0 bases and 2 bases, with 3 bases remaining between them. Each unsorted sample relied on about 90 million PBMCs as its source of genomic DNA. Generated by immunoSEQ multiplex PCR, the TCRdb table keeps only in-frame clones and is missing some. This repertoire shows hundreds of thousands of clones, 70% to 80% found once; its top ten account for around 12%. This TCR came from a middle-aged woman in good health. Some clones in this sample may be carry-over from other donors' samples. The material sequenced was PBMCs. The rearrangement links TRBV5-1 to TRBJ1-3; D uncertain. The CDR3 here is CASSLVPGNTIYF. The CDR3 nucleotides read TGCGCCAGCAGCTTGGTCCCTGGAAACACCATATATTTT.